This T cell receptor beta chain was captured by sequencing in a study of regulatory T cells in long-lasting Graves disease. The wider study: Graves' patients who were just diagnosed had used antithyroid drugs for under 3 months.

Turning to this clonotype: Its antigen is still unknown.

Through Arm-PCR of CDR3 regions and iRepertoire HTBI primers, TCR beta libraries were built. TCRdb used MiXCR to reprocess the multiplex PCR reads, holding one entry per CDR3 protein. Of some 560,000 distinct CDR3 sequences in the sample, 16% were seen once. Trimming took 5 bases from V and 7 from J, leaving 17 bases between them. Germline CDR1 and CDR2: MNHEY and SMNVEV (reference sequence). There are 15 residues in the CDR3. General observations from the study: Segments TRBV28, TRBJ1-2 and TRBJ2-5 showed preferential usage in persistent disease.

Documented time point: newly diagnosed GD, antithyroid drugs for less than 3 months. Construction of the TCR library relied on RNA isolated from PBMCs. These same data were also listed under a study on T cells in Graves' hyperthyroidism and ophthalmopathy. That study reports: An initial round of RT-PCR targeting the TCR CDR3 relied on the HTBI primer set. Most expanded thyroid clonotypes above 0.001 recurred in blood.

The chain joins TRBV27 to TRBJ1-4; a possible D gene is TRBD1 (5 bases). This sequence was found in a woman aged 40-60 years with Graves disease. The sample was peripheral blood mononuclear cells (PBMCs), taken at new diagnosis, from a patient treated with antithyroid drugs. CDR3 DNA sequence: TGTGCCAGCAGTCGGCGGGGACCGGAGGGTGAAAAACTGTTTTTT. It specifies CASSRRGPEGEKLFF.